The rows below give T cell receptor beta chains drawn from one sample of a study of shared clonotypes between healthy human individuals. Profiled with immunoSEQ multiplex PCR; TCRdb holds only in-frame clones, not every one. There are 2,500,000 or so clones in the sample; approximately 90% occur only once, and more than 0.12% lies in the top ten. Sequenced sample: naive CD4+ T cells sorted from blood. These receptors were taken from a man between 18 and 29 years old in good health. The CDR3 runs from the conserved cysteine through the conserved F or W. A D gene is named only where the DNA matches it firmly. Some rows mark clone size as missing; the rest say once, few, many or name a class of expanded clone.

CASSLGGRGNTEAFF,TGTGCCAGCAGCTTAGGGGGCAGGGGGAACACTGAAGCTTTCTTT,TRBJ1-1,-,TRBV7-6,-
CASSPIRGYAEGYTF,TGTGCCAGCTCACCGATTAGGGGGTACGCGGAGGGCTACACCTTC,TRBJ1-2,once,TRBV18,-
CASSEVAGRSYNEQFF,TGCGCCAGCAGTGAGGTAGCGGGGCGGTCCTACAATGAGCAGTTCTTC,TRBJ2-1,-,TRBV10-2,TRBD2
CAISVERTGAFHEQYF,TGTGCCATCAGTGTAGAAAGGACAGGGGCATTCCACGAGCAGTACTTC,TRBJ2-7,-,TRBV10-3,TRBD1
CASSLGFGTGTNEKLFF,TGCGCCAGCAGCTTGGGATTTGGGACAGGGACTAATGAAAAACTGTTTTTT,TRBJ1-4,-,TRBV5-1,TRBD1
CASSFSWGGLSHEQYF,TGTGCCAGCAGTTTCTCTTGGGGGGGACTCTCCCACGAGCAGTACTTC,TRBJ2-7,-,TRBV28,TRBD2
CASSSGPNEKLFF,TGTGCTAGCAGCTCGGGTCCCAATGAAAAACTGTTTTTT,TRBJ1-4,-,TRBV7-7,-
CASRPTSANTGELFF,TGTGCCTCAAGGCCGACTAGCGCGAACACCGGGGAGCTGTTTTTT,TRBJ2-2,once,TRBV30,TRBD2
CASSRGSRHNSPLHF,TGTGCCAGCAGCAGGGGGAGTAGACATAATTCACCCCTCCACTTT,TRBJ1-6,few,TRBV6-5,TRBD1
CASSIDPPVRNNQPQHF,TGTGCCAGTAGTATAGATCCCCCAGTCAGAAACAATCAGCCCCAGCATTTT,TRBJ1-5,-,TRBV19,-
CASSPQGSFTYEQYF,TGTGCCAGCAGCCCACAGGGATCCTTCACCTACGAGCAGTACTTC,TRBJ2-7,-,TRBV5-4,-
CASSSQDRGSYNEQFF,TGTGCCAGCAGTTCTCAGGACAGGGGATCCTACAATGAGCAGTTCTTC,TRBJ2-1,-,TRBV5-6,TRBD1
CASSHPRGQAYEQYF,TGTGCCAGCAGCCACCCGCGGGGGCAAGCCTACGAGCAGTACTTC,TRBJ2-7,-,TRBV5-6,-
CASILLGQMGSEQYF,TGTGCCAGCATTCTACTGGGACAAATGGGCTCCGAGCAGTACTTC,TRBJ2-7,-,TRBV2,-
CASSRLNTGELFF,TGTGCCAGCAGCCGGCTAAACACCGGGGAGCTGTTTTTT,TRBJ2-2,-,TRBV7-9,-
CAWSAQGMAIAEAFF,TGTGCCTGGAGTGCGCAGGGAATGGCGATCGCTGAAGCTTTCTTT,TRBJ1-1,few,TRBV30,-
CASSPDISGYTF,TGCGCCAGCAGCCCCGACATCTCTGGCTACACCTTC,TRBJ1-2,-,TRBV5-1,-
CASSPSLFRGGGFTDTQYF,TGTGCCAGCAGCCCTAGTCTCTTCAGGGGCGGGGGATTCACAGATACGCAGTATTTT,TRBJ2-3,-,TRBV9,-
CASSQDLPYNEQFF,TGCGCCAGCAGCCAAGATCTACCATACAATGAGCAGTTCTTC,TRBJ2-1,-,TRBV4-3,-
CAWSEHGVDYEQYF,TGTGCCTGGAGTGAACATGGAGTTGACTACGAGCAGTACTTC,TRBJ2-7,-,TRBV30,-
CASSLLGDNQPQHF,TGCGCCAGCAGCTTGCTAGGGGACAATCAGCCCCAGCATTTT,TRBJ1-5,-,TRBV5-1,-
CASSSRDSKNEKLFF,TGTGCCAGCAGCAGCAGGGACAGTAAAAATGAAAAACTGTTTTTT,TRBJ1-4,once,TRBV13,TRBD1
CASSSYLTGTSNYGYTF,TGTGCCAGCAGCTCCTACCTAACAGGGACCTCTAACTATGGCTACACCTTC,TRBJ1-2,-,TRBV7-9,-
CASSQEDRGPTGELFF,TGTGCCAGCAGCCAAGAGGACAGGGGGCCTACCGGGGAGCTGTTTTTT,TRBJ2-2,-,TRBV4-2,TRBD1
CASSEGMNTEAFF,TGCGCCAGCAGTGAGGGGATGAACACTGAAGCTTTCTTT,TRBJ1-1,-,TRBV10-1,-
CASGMDEQFF,TGTGCCTCCGGGATGGATGAGCAGTTCTTC,TRBJ2-1,-,TRBV30,-
CSVEGDRRRTF,TGCAGCGTTGAAGGGGACAGGAGACGTACCTTC,TRBJ1-2,-,TRBV29-1,TRBD1
CASSYLTHTEAFF,TGTGCCAGCAGTTACTTGACGCACACTGAAGCTTTCTTT,TRBJ1-1,-,TRBV6-5,-
CASSLMGAQNTEAFF,TGCGCCAGCAGCTTGATGGGGGCGCAGAACACTGAAGCTTTCTTT,TRBJ1-1,once,TRBV5-1,-
CASSLTTEQYF,TGTGCCAGCAGCTTAACAACAGAGCAGTACTTC,TRBJ2-7,-,TRBV5-6,-
CASSLVADTQYF,TGCGCCAGCAGCTTGGTGGCAGATACGCAGTATTTT,TRBJ2-3,-,TRBV5-1,-
CASSLSGVQETQYF,TGTGCCAGCAGCCTTAGCGGGGTGCAAGAGACCCAGTACTTC,TRBJ2-5,-,TRBV7-2,TRBD2
CASSLGGWGQDSNQPQHF,TGTGCCAGCAGCTTGGGGGGCTGGGGACAGGATAGCAATCAGCCCCAGCATTTT,TRBJ1-5,once,TRBV5-6,TRBD1
CASSGQGAGELFF,TGTGCCAGCAGTGGACAGGGGGCCGGGGAGCTGTTTTTT,TRBJ2-2,-,TRBV6-1,TRBD1
CASSLDWGSYEQYF,TGTGCCAGCAGCTTGGATTGGGGGTCCTACGAGCAGTACTTC,TRBJ2-7,-,TRBV5-4,-
CASSLERSHNEQFF,TGTGCCAGCAGCTTAGAGCGGAGCCACAATGAGCAGTTCTTC,TRBJ2-1,-,TRBV7-2,-
CASSASFSYEQYF,TGTGCCAGCAGCGCATCCTTCTCCTACGAGCAGTACTTC,TRBJ2-7,-,TRBV9,-
CASSARGNSNTEAFF,TGTGCCAGCAGTGCTCGAGGCAACTCTAACACTGAAGCTTTCTTT,TRBJ1-1,-,TRBV6-1,-
CASSLFGSSYEQYF,TGTGCCAGCAGTTTATTTGGCAGCTCCTACGAGCAGTACTTC,TRBJ2-7,-,TRBV28,-
CASSGGVSSYNEQFF,TGTGCCAGCAGCGGCGGGGTAAGCTCCTACAATGAGCAGTTCTTC,TRBJ2-1,once,TRBV7-3,-
CATSRDAGFSGNTIYF,TGTGCCACCAGCAGAGATGCCGGCTTCTCTGGAAACACCATATATTTT,TRBJ1-3,-,TRBV15,-
CASSPLKKTGPTEAFF,TGTGCCAGCAGCCCATTAAAGAAGACAGGACCCACTGAAGCTTTCTTT,TRBJ1-1,-,TRBV7-9,-
CAWSVGQYYGYTF,TGTGCCTGGAGTGTTGGACAGTACTATGGCTACACCTTC,TRBJ1-2,-,TRBV30,-
CASSLVGQINEKLFF,TGTGCCAGCAGTTTAGTAGGCCAGATTAATGAAAAACTGTTTTTT,TRBJ1-4,-,TRBV28,-
CASSRDSSGANVLTF,TGTGCCAGCAGCCGGGACTCCTCCGGGGCCAACGTCCTGACTTTC,TRBJ2-6,-,TRBV7-2,-